Listed below are T cell receptor beta chains from one sample, sequenced in a study of PD-1 blockade in classical Hodgkin lymphoma. Using immunoSEQ multiplex PCR, the repertoire was profiled, and TCRdb retains in-frame clones only, with some absent. This sample has roughly 6,900 clones, with 65% to 90% found just once. This material consisted of peripheral blood mononuclear cells (PBMCs), taken before the fourth cycle of nivolumab. These TCRs come from a human donor with classical Hodgkin lymphoma. Both conserved end residues are trimmed from each CDR3. Fields, in order: V gene, J gene, CDR3 protein.

TRBV6-5	TRBJ1-2	ASSYTPGWNYGYT
TRBV5-5	TRBJ2-5	ASSSGLETQY
TRBV13	TRBJ2-5	ASSSWTGRETQY
TRBV7-9	TRBJ2-2	ASSLNPAPGELF
TRBV5-1	TRBJ2-2	ASSPEDRVSGELF
TRBV19	TRBJ2-1	ASGPQGRIYNEQF
TRBV14	TRBJ2-3	ASSLKWDRGSTDTQY
TRBV7-7	TRBJ2-1	ASSAGGSSYNEQF
TRBV6-1	TRBJ2-4	ASSEDRENIQY
TRBV5-4	TRBJ1-2	ASSQPRPGHYGYT
TRBV6-1	TRBJ1-5	ASRHSRGNQPQH
TRBV2	TRBJ2-2	ASSAGTGTGELF
TRBV29-1	TRBJ1-1	SVEGRPMNTEAF
TRBV7-8	TRBJ1-2	ASRPQLANYGYT
TRBV12-5	TRBJ2-1	ASGPGQSSYNEQF
TRBV4-1	TRBJ2-5	ASSQEDRAGETQY
TRBV5-1	TRBJ2-3	ASLRSGGTDTQY
TRBV5-1	TRBJ1-6	ASRTGVDSPLH
TRBV15	TRBJ2-3	ATSRDTTGTGITDTQY
TRBV2	TRBJ2-5	ASRSDRGRQETQY
TRBV5-1	TRBJ2-4	ASSAAEVLAKNIQY
TRBV5-1	TRBJ2-1	ASSLVTSGTHEQF
TRBV18	TRBJ1-1	ASSPGLNTEAF
TRBV10-3	TRBJ2-3	AISPKGTDTQY
TRBV5-1	TRBJ2-2	ASNLGQVYTGELF
TRBV7-2	TRBJ1-2	ASSFRTGDGYT
TRBV5-1	TRBJ2-5	ASSANPRTSGYQETQY
TRBV19	TRBJ1-3	ASRRGNTIY
TRBV6-5	TRBJ1-5	ASSYSSEQPQH
TRBV6-4	TRBJ1-2	ASSPTGYHGYT
TRBV13	TRBJ1-2	ASSSLGRAVSYGYT
TRBV7-6	TRBJ1-2	ASSPQIPSIYGYT